The rows below give T cell receptor beta chains drawn from one sample of a study of T cells in Graves' hyperthyroidism and ophthalmopathy. TCRdb processed the multiplex PCR reads anew with MiXCR; each CDR3 protein has one entry. Of 300,000 to 500,000 distinct CDR3 sequences listed, over 11% were seen once; the top ten hold around 27%. The sequenced material came from blood. Receptor source: a man aged 45-60 years with Graves' ophthalmopathy. Each CDR3 is given with its conserved first and last residue. A D gene is named only where the DNA matches it firmly. Clone size is not always given. Where it is, it says once, few, many or a class for expanded clones.

D gene	V gene	clone size	J gene	CDR3 DNA	CDR3 protein
-	TRBV3-1	many	TRBJ2-5	TGTGCCAGCAGCCAAGTTAGCAGGTTAAGTCGAGAGACCCAGTACTTC	CASSQVSRLSRETQYF
-	TRBV11-2	many	TRBJ2-1	TGTGCATTCTTGAAGCGGAAGACCGTCTACAATGAGCAGTTCTTC	CAFLKRKTVYNEQFF
-	TRBV2	many	TRBJ1-2	TGTGCCAGCAGTGAAGACCCCAATCATGGCTACACCTTC	CASSEDPNHGYTF
TRBD2	TRBV7-2	-	TRBJ2-4	TGTGCCAGCAGGTGGGGGGCGGGAGGCAAAAACATTCAGTACTTC	CASRWGAGGKNIQYF
-	TRBV4-1	-	TRBJ2-1	TGCGCCAGCAGCCAAGAAGGGTTGGGAAATGAGCAGTTCTTC	CASSQEGLGNEQFF
-	TRBV5-1	few	TRBJ2-1	TGCGCCAGCAGCTTTATTATCGTAAGCTCCTACAATGAGCAGTTCTTC	CASSFIIVSSYNEQFF
TRBD2	TRBV18	few	TRBJ2-5	TGTGCCAGTTCCAGCGGGACCCAACAAGAGACCCAGTACTTC	CASSSGTQQETQYF
-	TRBV6-2/TRBV6-3	many	TRBJ2-3	TGTGCCAGCAGACCTTCCCATTTCGAACCCGCGGTGAACACAGATACGCAGTATTTT	CASRPSHFEPAVNTDTQYF
TRBD1	TRBV18	many	TRBJ2-7	TGTGCCAGCTCACTGGACAGGGGGCGCGAGCAGTACTTC	CASSLDRGREQYF
TRBD2	TRBV11-2	few	TRBJ2-6	TGTGCCAGAAGGACTAGCGGGAGCTCTGGGGCCAACGTCCTGACTTTC	CARRTSGSSGANVLTF
TRBD1	TRBV5-1	many	TRBJ2-7	TGCGCCAGCAGCTCCGGGGACAGCACCGAGCAGTACTTC	CASSSGDSTEQYF
-	TRBV2	many	TRBJ2-1	TGTGCCAGCAGCGGCGGGACTGCATACAATGAGCAGTTCTTC	CASSGGTAYNEQFF
TRBD2	TRBV7-6	few	TRBJ2-7	TGTGCCAGCAGCTTAGGGCGTAGCGGGAGCTCCTACGAGCAGTACTTC	CASSLGRSGSSYEQYF
-	TRBV28	-	TRBJ2-7	TGTGCCAGCAGTGAAACAGGCGAAGGTTACTCCTACAATGAGCAGTACTTC	CASSETGEGYSYNEQYF
-	TRBV3-1	-	TRBJ2-7	TGTGCCAGCAGCCAAGAGTCAGCCTACGAGCGGTACTTC	CASSQESAYERYF
-	TRBV9	-	TRBJ2-2	TGTGCCAGCACGACACCGAACACCGGGGAGCTGTTTTTT	CASTTPNTGELFF
-	TRBV19	-	TRBJ1-5	TGTGCCAGTAATCCCCCGTATGGCAATCAGCCCCAGCATTTT	CASNPPYGNQPQHF
-	TRBV4-1	once	TRBJ2-3	TGCGCCAGCAGCCAACCCGGGGGCCGGCGGTCCAGCACAGATACGCAGTATTTT	CASSQPGGRRSSTDTQYF